One and the same sample provided the 23 T cell receptor beta chains below, sequenced in a study of T cells in women clearing cervical HPV infection. This table comes from immunoSEQ multiplex PCR, and its TCRdb copy is limited to in-frame clones, with some not included. The sample includes about 35,000 clones. Sequencing was carried out using blood buffy coat. Source of these receptors: a woman aged 18 to 75 with a cervical HPV16 infection that either progressed to CIN3+ or cleared (not recorded which).

A note on this clone: The read terminates 3 residues before the CDR3 end, so the remaining end is supplied by the germline J gene. The gene calls are TRBV19 and TRBJ2-1; D perhaps matches TRBD1 (5 bases). Germline V gene data show CDR1 as LNHDA and CDR2 as SQIVND (reference sequence). Trimming cost V 4 bases and J 5 bases, with 9 bases left between them. The CDR3 is 13 residues long. This chain's CDR3 is CASSTTANNEQFF. Incomplete CDR3 DNA: TGTGCCAGTAGTACGACAGCGAACAATGAG.

In the case of this clone: With the read ending 3 residues before the CDR3 end, the germline J gene is used to fill in that end. The gene calls are TRBV6-2 or TRBV6-3 and TRBJ1-2; tentative D call: TRBD1 (6 bases). The germline V and J ends were trimmed by 5 bases and 4 bases, with 11 bases remaining between them. Germline assignment: CDR1 MNHEY and CDR2 SVGEGT. CDR3 length: 13 residues. The CDR3 here is CASSRGGTYGYTF. Incomplete CDR3 DNA: TGTGCCAGCAGTAGGGGGGGAACCTATGGC.

On this clone: The read ends 3 residues early relative to the CDR3; the germline J gene fills the gap. The chain has TRBV20-1 and TRBJ2-7; 10 bases are shared with TRBD1. Germline CDR1 and CDR2: DFQATT and SNEGSKA (reference sequence). This CDR3 spans 13 amino acids. The J segment lost 5 bases and the V segment lost 6 bases, leaving 7 bases of the junction unmatched. The covered CDR3 bases are TGCAGTGCCCCGGGACAGGGGTTCGACGAG. The encoded protein is CSAPGQGFDE. The CDR3 in its entirety is CSAPGQGFDEQYF.

CDR3 in amino acids: CASGLAGTGIRQPQYF. The CDR3 bases that were read are TGTGCTAGTGGTTTGGCCGGGACAGGGATTAGACAGCCG. The chain carries TRBV12-5 and TRBJ2-3; TRBD1 matches 9 bases. The read ends 3 residues before the CDR3 terminus; that terminus is restored from the germline J gene. This CDR3 is 16 amino acids long. The germline V gene has CDR1 LGHNT and CDR2 FRNRAP.

Comment on this clone: The junction and the germline gene differ at one end; a read error may be behind it. From the germline J gene comes the end of the CDR3, since the read stops 3 residues before it. The chain links TRBV4-2 to TRBJ1-4; TRBD1 might be the D (5 bases). Germline V gene lookup returns CDR1 LGHNA and CDR2 YNFKEQ. The CDR3 is 15 residues long. CDR3 protein: CASSQETAPGGKLFF. CDR3 DNA (partial): TGCGCCAGCAGCCAAGAAACCGCCCCGGGGGGAAAA.

On this clone: The observed sequence ends 3 residues before the CDR3 terminus, with the missing tail filled in from the germline J gene. V usage is TRBV7-2 and J usage is TRBJ1-2, with D possibly being TRBD1 (6 bases). Germline V gene sequence: CDR1 SGHTA, CDR2 FQGNSA. This CDR3 has 14 amino acids. The V end lost 6 bases, the J end lost 7 bases, and 18 bases lay between the germline ends. Incomplete CDR3 DNA: TGTGCCAGCAGTCTAAGGCCAGGGGAAGGTGGC. Its translation: CASSLRPGEGG. The full CDR3 sequence reads CASSLRPGEGGYTF.

About this clone itself: The CDR3 end lies 3 residues beyond the end of the read and is filled in from the germline J gene. This chain uses TRBV2 with TRBJ2-7; D unresolved. Trimming pared 2 bases from V and 3 bases from J, leaving 8 bases between. Per the germline V gene, CDR1 is SNHLY and CDR2 is FYNNEI. There are 13 residues in the CDR3. The DNA read from the CDR3 is TGTGCCAGCAGTGAATGGCAGTTCTACGAG. Its protein is CASSEWQFYE. The whole CDR3 is CASSEWQFYEQYF.

Regarding this clone: Coverage ceases 3 residues before the CDR3 finishes, and the germline J gene fills in the end. The chain joins TRBV6-4 to TRBJ1-5, with D hard to call. This CDR3 is 14 amino acids long. The germline V gene has CDR1 MRHNA and CDR2 SNTAGT. The germline V and J ends were trimmed by 1 base and 4 bases, with 8 bases remaining between them. CDR3 in amino acids: CASSDWVGNQPQHF. The CDR3 bases that were read are TGTGCCAGCAGTGACTGGGTCGGGAATCAGCCC.

As regards this clone: The observed sequence ends 3 residues before the CDR3 terminus, with the missing tail filled in from the germline J gene. This chain uses TRBV6-2 or TRBV6-3 with TRBJ2-7, with TRBD1 identical over 7 bases. This CDR3 is built from 13 residues. The germline CDR1 and CDR2 sequences are MNHEY and SVGEGT. The V and J ends lost 7 bases and 4 bases, in that order; junction bases with no gene match: 7. Here the CDR3 reads CASNADRAYEQYF. The part of the CDR3 DNA that was read is TGTGCCAGCAATGCAGACAGGGCATACGAG.

Notes on this clone: The missing CDR3 end, 3 residues past where the read stops, is filled in from the germline J gene. The rearrangement joins TRBV6-1 to TRBJ1-2, with TRBD1 matching 7 bases. Germline CDR1 and CDR2: MNHNS and SASEGT. The CDR3 contains 16 residues. CDR3 DNA (partial): TGTGCCAGCAGTGGCCCGGGACAGATCTCCTACAATGAC. Its translation: CASSGPGQISYND. The whole CDR3 is CASSGPGQISYNDYTF.

As to this clone: The read is 3 residues too short to cover the CDR3 end, so that end is filled in from the germline J gene. The V and J genes are TRBV5-4 and TRBJ2-1; 10 bases are a match to TRBD2. With V trimmed by 2 bases and J by 8 bases, 4 bases remained unmatched. CDR3 size: 14 residues. Germline V gives CDR1 SGHNT, CDR2 YYREEE (reference sequence). The sequenced CDR3 bases are TGTGCCAGCAGCTTAAGCGGGGGGGCTGATGAG. This sequence encodes CASSLSGGADE. The CDR3 reads in full as CASSLSGGADEQFF.

As for this clone: From the germline J gene comes the end of the CDR3, since the read stops 3 residues before it. The chain has TRBV7-8 and TRBJ2-1; no firm D call. V was clipped by 4 bases and J by 1 base, with 17 bases between them. Germline V gene data show CDR1 as SGHVS and CDR2 as FQNEAQ. This CDR3 contains 17 residues. Here the CDR3 reads CASSSSEGFRSYNEQFF. The part of the CDR3 DNA that was read is TGTGCCAGCAGCTCGTCAGAAGGGTTCAGGTCCTACAATGAG.

For this clone: One junction end does not reproduce the germline sequence, and a read error may be involved. Coverage ceases 3 residues before the CDR3 finishes, and the germline J gene fills in the end. This rearrangement joins TRBV4-2 to TRBJ2-7; 13 bases match TRBD2. CDR3 length: 15 amino acids. In germline, CDR1 is LGHNA, CDR2 YNFKEQ. CDR3 protein: CASSHGTSGEFEQYF. The sequenced CDR3 bases are TGCGCCAGCAGCCATGGGACTAGCGGGGAATTCGAG.

As for this clone: The sequence runs out 3 residues before the end of the CDR3; the remainder is reconstructed from the germline J gene. The rearrangement links TRBV29-1 to TRBJ2-2, with 12 bases identical to TRBD1. The CDR3 is made up of 16 amino acids. In germline, CDR1 is SQVTM, CDR2 ANQGSEA. The V and J ends lost 6 bases and 1 base, in that order; junction bases with no gene match: 6. The DNA read from the CDR3 is TGCAGCGTGGGACAGGGGGCAACAGGGAACACCGGGGAG. This codes for CSVGQGATGNTGE. The CDR3 as a whole reads CSVGQGATGNTGELFF.

Comments on this clone: The CDR3 end lies 3 residues beyond the end of the read and is filled in from the germline J gene. The chain recombines TRBV10-3 with TRBJ1-1; D is ambiguous. This CDR3 region has 13 residues. V lost 3 bases, J lost 7 bases, and 12 bases lay in between. The V gene's germline CDR1 is ENHRY and CDR2 SYGVKD. CDR3 DNA, as far as it was read: TGTGCCATCAGTGAAGCAGGCCAGGTTGAA. The encoded protein is CAISEAGQVE. The entire CDR3 protein is CAISEAGQVEAFF.

As to this clone: Read sequence stops 3 residues before the CDR3 end, and the germline J gene provides the missing end. This chain joins TRBV6-2 or TRBV6-3 and TRBJ1-5; TRBD1 is a possible D gene (6 bases). Germline assignment: CDR1 MNHEY and CDR2 SVGEGT. This CDR3 has 14 residues. The V gene lost 2 bases and the J gene lost 6 bases, with 11 bases spanning the gap. The CDR3 region is CASSYGRGGQPQHF. CDR3 DNA, as far as it was read: TGTGCCAGCAGTTACGGGAGGGGGGGTCAGCCC.

The CDR3 bases that were read are TGTGCCAGCAGCTTAGAGGGACAGAGCTACAATGAG. It specifies CASSLEGQSYNE. The entire CDR3 is CASSLEGQSYNEQFF. This sequence joins TRBV7-8 and TRBJ2-1; TRBD1 matches 7 bases. The missing CDR3 end, 3 residues past where the read stops, is filled in from the germline J gene. Looked up from germline, CDR1 is SGHVS and CDR2 is FQNEAQ. Unmatched junction bases numbered 3, after V lost 1 base and J lost 3 bases. The CDR3 loop spans 15 amino acids.

On this clone itself: Coverage ceases 3 residues before the CDR3 finishes, and the germline J gene fills in the end. The rearrangement links TRBV20-1 to TRBJ2-1; 9 bases align to TRBD2. CDR3 length: 12 amino acids. Losses at the gene ends were 6 bases for V and 5 bases for J; bases not matched to a gene: 2. The germline V gene has CDR1 DFQATT and CDR2 SNEGSKA (reference sequence). Partial CDR3 DNA: TGCAGTGCCGGGACTAGCAACAATGAG. Encoded protein: CSAGTSNNE. The whole CDR3 reads CSAGTSNNEQFF.

As for this clone: The read ends 3 residues before the CDR3 terminus; that terminus is restored from the germline J gene. The chain links TRBV7-9 to TRBJ2-7; D assignment may be TRBD1 or TRBD2 (7 bases each). The V gene lost 5 bases and the J gene lost 4 bases, with 12 bases spanning the gap. This CDR3 spans 13 amino acids. In germline, CDR1 is SEHNR, CDR2 FQNEAQ (reference sequence). The CDR3 bases that were read are TGTGCCAGCAGCCCAGCGGGACAGTACGAG. This codes for CASSPAGQYE. From start to end, the CDR3 is CASSPAGQYEQYF.

As for this clone: The read falls 3 residues short of the CDR3 end, and the missing part is taken from the germline J gene. The rearrangement links TRBV19 to TRBJ1-2; TRBD1 agrees at 7 bases. Germline assignment: CDR1 LNHDA and CDR2 SQIVND (reference sequence). CDR3 size: 14 residues. Partial CDR3 DNA: TGTGCCAGTACGGACAGGCGGGGCCCCTACGGG. The encoded protein is CASTDRRGPYG. The complete CDR3 sequence is CASTDRRGPYGYTF.

Turning to this clone: The CDR3 end lies 3 residues beyond the end of the read and is filled in from the germline J gene. This chain uses TRBV20-1 with TRBJ1-2; TRBD1 matches 7 bases. CDR1 DFQATT and CDR2 SNEGSKA come from the germline V gene (reference sequence). V lost 6 bases to trimming and J lost 7 bases; unmatched junction nucleotides: 8. There are 12 residues in the CDR3. The covered CDR3 bases are TGCAGTGCCCAGGGGGGAACTTTTGGC. Its protein product is CSAQGGTFG. The whole CDR3 protein reads CSAQGGTFGYTF.

Comment on this clone: The sequenced fragment ends 3 residues before the CDR3 boundary, so the rest is inferred from the germline J gene. J is TRBJ2-1 and V is TRBV20-1; maybe TRBD1 (6 bases). The V gene lost 1 base and the J gene lost 2 bases, with 12 bases spanning the gap. The CDR3 sequence is 15 residues long. The germline gives CDR1 DFQATT, CDR2 SNEGSKA (reference sequence). The CDR3 loop is CSARAGASAYNEQFF. The covered CDR3 bases are TGCAGTGCTAGAGCAGGGGCAAGCGCCTACAATGAG.

With regard to this clone: The CDR3 end is not reached by the read, which stops 3 residues before it; the germline J gene fills it in. The chain recombines TRBV11-2 with TRBJ1-1; D is unresolved. Germline-derived CDR1 and CDR2 are SGHAT and FQNNGV. V lost 3 bases and J 0 bases, leaving 8 bases between the germline ends. This CDR3 has 14 residues. The DNA read from the CDR3 is TGTGCCAGCAGCTTTAGGGCTATGAACACTGAA. Translating it yields CASSFRAMNTE. From start to end, the CDR3 is CASSFRAMNTEAFF.